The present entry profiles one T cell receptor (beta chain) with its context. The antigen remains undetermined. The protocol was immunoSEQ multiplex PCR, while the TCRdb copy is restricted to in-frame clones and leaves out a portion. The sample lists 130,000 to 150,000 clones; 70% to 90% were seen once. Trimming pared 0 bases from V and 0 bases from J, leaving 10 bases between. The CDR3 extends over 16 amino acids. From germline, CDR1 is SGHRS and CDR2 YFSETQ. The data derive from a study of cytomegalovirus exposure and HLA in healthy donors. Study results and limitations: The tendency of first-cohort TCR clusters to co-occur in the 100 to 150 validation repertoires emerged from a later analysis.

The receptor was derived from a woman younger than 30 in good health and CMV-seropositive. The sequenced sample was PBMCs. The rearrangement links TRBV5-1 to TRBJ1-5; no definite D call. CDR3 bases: TGCGCCAGCAGCTTGGGGCCGACAAGTAGCAATCAGCCCCAGCATTTT. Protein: CASSLGPTSSNQPQHF.